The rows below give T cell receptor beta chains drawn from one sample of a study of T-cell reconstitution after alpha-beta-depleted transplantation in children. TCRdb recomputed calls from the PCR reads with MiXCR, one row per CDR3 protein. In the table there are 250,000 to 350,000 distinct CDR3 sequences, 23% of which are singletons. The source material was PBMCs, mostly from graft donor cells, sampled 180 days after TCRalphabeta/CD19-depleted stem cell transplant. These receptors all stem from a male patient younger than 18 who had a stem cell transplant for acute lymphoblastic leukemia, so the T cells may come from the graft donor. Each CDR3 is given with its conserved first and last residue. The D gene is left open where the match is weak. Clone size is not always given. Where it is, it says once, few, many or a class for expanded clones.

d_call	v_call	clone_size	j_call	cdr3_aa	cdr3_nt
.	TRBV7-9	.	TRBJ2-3	CASRYSGDTQYF	TGTGCCAGCAGATACTCGGGGGATACGCAGTATTTT
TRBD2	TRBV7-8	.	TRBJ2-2	CASSGRVSGRNTGELFF	TGTGCCAGCAGCGGCAGGGTTAGCGGGAGGAACACCGGGGAGCTGTTTTTT
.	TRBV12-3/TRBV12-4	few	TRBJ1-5	CASSLGSGGNQPQHF	TGTGCCAGCAGTTTAGGGAGTGGTGGCAATCAGCCCCAGCATTTT
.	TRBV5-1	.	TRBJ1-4	CASSFGPLNNEKLFF	TGCGCCAGCAGCTTCGGCCCCTTAAATAATGAAAAACTGTTTTTT
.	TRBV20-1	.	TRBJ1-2	CSALNPPANYGYTF	TGCAGTGCACTAAATCCCCCCGCTAACTATGGCTACACCTTC
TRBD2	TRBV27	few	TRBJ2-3	CASNRLAIGTDTQYF	TGTGCCAGCAACCGACTAGCGATTGGCACAGATACGCAGTATTTT
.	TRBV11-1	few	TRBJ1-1	CASSFPEALVLGPMNTEAFF	TGTGCCAGCAGCTTCCCTGAGGCGTTAGTTTTGGGACCCATGAACACTGAAGCTTTCTTT
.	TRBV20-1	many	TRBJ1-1	CSARIPNRGGKGEAFF	TGCAGTGCTAGGATACCCAATCGCGGGGGAAAAGGTGAAGCTTTCTTT
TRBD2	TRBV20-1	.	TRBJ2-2	CSAGYAPRGAGELFF	TGCAGTGCCGGCTATGCCCCCCGGGGGGCCGGGGAGCTGTTTTTT
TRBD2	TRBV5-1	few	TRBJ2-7	CASSLDGLAGYEQYF	TGCGCCAGCAGCTTGGATGGCCTAGCGGGTTACGAGCAGTACTTC
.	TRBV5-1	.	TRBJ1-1	CASSSVTVLPNTEAFF	TGCGCCAGCAGCTCGGTAACGGTACTTCCTAACACTGAAGCTTTCTTT
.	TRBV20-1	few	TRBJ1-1	CSARETNTEAFF	TGCAGTGCTAGAGAGACGAACACTGAAGCTTTCTTT
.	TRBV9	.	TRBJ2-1	CASSVGLSSYNEQFF	TGTGCCAGCAGCGTAGGTCTGAGCTCCTACAATGAGCAGTTCTTC
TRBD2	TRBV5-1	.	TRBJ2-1	CASSSSTGTSGFYNEQFF	TGCGCCAGCAGCTCATCAACCGGGACTAGCGGGTTCTACAATGAGCAGTTCTTC
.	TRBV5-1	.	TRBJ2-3	CASSLWWDTQYF	TGCGCCAGCAGCTTGTGGTGGGATACGCAGTATTTT
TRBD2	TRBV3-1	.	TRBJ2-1	CASSHREGRGYREQFF	TGTGCCAGCAGCCATCGGGAGGGACGGGGGTATCGGGAGCAGTTCTTC
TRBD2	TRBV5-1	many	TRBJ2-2	CASSSTSGSTGELFF	TGCGCCAGCAGCAGTACTAGCGGGAGCACCGGGGAGCTGTTTTTT
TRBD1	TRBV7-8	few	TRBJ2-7	CASSWGQTLSSYEQYF	TGTGCCAGCAGCTGGGGACAGACCCTTAGCTCCTACGAGCAGTACTTC
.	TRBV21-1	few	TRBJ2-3	CASSKAGGRTDTQYF	TGTGCCAGCAGCAAAGCTGGGGGGAGGACAGATACGCAGTATTTT
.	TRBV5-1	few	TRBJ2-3	CASSLAGLPNTQYF	TGCGCCAGCAGCCTCGCCGGACTTCCCAATACGCAGTATTTT
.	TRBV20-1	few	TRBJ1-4	CSASTGRGAEKLFF	TGCAGTGCTAGTACCGGACGGGGGGCCGAAAAACTGTTTTTT
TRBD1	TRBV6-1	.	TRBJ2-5	CASSRDRMKTQYF	TGTGCCAGCAGCAGGGACAGGATGAAGACCCAGTACTTC
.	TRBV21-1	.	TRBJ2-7	CASSKGSGRAIYEQYF	TGTGCCAGCAGCAAAGGCAGCGGGAGGGCCATATACGAGCAGTACTTC
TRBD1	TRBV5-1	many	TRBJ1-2	CASSPGQGAVYGYTF	TGCGCCAGCAGCCCGGGACAGGGGGCGGTCTATGGCTACACCTTC
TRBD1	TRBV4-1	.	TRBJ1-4	CASRSGTGVVWYEKLFF	TGCGCCAGCCGCTCCGGGACAGGGGTTGTGTGGTATGAAAAACTGTTTTTT
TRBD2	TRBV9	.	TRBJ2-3	CASSPNLPLASSTDTQYF	TGTGCCAGCAGCCCCAACCTTCCACTAGCGAGTAGCACAGATACGCAGTATTTT
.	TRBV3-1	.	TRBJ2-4	CASSPPGGIQYF	TGTGCCAGCAGCCCCCCTGGCGGCATTCAGTACTTC
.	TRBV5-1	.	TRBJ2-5	CASRSAETQYF	TGCGCCAGCAGGAGCGCGGAGACCCAGTACTTC
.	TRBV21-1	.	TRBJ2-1	CASTLTGQGSYNEQFF	TGTGCCAGCACCTTAACAGGACAGGGTTCTTACAATGAGCAGTTCTTC
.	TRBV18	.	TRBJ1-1	CASSPDSLNTEAFF	TGTGCCAGCTCACCCGACAGCCTGAACACTGAAGCTTTCTTT
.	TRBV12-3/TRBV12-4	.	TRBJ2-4	CASSPRSGKNIQYF	TGTGCCAGCAGCCCTCGGTCAGGCAAAAACATTCAGTACTTC
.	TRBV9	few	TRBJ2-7	CASSPTPGTPSAEGEQYF	TGTGCCAGCAGCCCCACTCCCGGGACACCCAGCGCTGAGGGGGAGCAGTACTTC
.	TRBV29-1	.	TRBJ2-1	CSVEGEEGRASYNEQFF	TGCAGCGTTGAAGGGGAGGAGGGTAGGGCTTCATACAATGAGCAGTTCTTC
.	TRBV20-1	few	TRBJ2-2	CSARKAYTGELFF	TGCAGTGCTAGAAAGGCTTACACCGGGGAGCTGTTTTTT
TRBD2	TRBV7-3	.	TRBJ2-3	CASSFTRTSGRTDTQYF	TGTGCCAGCAGCTTTACAAGGACTAGCGGGAGGACAGATACGCAGTATTTT
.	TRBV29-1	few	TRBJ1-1	CSVAPKLNTEAFF	TGCAGCGTTGCTCCGAAGTTGAACACTGAAGCTTTCTTT
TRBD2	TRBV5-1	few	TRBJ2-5	CASSPPGLAGYETQYF	TGCGCCAGCAGCCCCCCGGGACTAGCGGGATATGAGACCCAGTACTTC
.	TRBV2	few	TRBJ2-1	CASKLGGPIYNEQFF	TGTGCCAGCAAGCTTGGCGGGCCGATTTACAATGAGCAGTTCTTC
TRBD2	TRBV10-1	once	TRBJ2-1	CASSEREGNEQFF	TGCGCCAGCAGTGAAAGGGAGGGCAATGAGCAGTTCTTC
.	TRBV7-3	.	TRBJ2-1	CASSLTGLHEQFF	TGTGCCAGCAGCTTAACGGGACTTCATGAGCAGTTCTTC
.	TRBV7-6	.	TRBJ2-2	CASSHGGDGELFF	TGTGCCAGCAGTCACGGAGGCGACGGGGAGCTGTTTTTT
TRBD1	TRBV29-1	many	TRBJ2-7	CSVRTGTYEQYF	TGCAGCGTCCGGACAGGGACCTACGAGCAGTACTTC
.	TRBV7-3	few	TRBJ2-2	CASSLNRRGELFF	TGTGCCAGCAGCTTAAATCGGCGGGGGGAGCTGTTTTTT